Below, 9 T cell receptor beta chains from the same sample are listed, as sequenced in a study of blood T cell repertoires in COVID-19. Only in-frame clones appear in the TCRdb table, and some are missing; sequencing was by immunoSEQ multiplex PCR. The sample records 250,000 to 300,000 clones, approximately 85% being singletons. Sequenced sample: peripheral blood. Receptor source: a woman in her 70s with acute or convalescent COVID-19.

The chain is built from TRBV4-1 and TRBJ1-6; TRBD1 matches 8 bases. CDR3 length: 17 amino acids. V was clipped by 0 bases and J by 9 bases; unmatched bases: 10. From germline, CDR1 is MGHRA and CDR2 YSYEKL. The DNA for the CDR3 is TGCGCCAGCAGCCAAGATCCAAGGACAGGGAGAGCTTCACCCCTCCACTTT. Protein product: CASSQDPRTGRASPLHF.

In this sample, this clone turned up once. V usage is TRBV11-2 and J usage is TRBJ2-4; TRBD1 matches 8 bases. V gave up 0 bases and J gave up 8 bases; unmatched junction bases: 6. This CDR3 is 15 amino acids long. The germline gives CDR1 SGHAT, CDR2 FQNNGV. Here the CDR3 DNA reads TGTGCCAGCAGCTTAGATCGGGCAGGGGGCGACATTCAGTACTTC. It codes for CASSLDRAGGDIQYF.

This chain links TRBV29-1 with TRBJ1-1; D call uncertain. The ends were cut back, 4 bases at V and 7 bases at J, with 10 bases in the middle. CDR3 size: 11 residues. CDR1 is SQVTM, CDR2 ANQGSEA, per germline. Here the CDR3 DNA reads TGCAGCGTTGTCGACCCAGGTGAAGCTTTCTTT. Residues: CSVVDPGEAFF.

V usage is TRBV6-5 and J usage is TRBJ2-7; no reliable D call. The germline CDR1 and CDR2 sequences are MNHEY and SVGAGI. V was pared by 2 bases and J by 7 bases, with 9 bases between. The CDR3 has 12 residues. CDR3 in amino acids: CASSYGRTEQYF. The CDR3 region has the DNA TGTGCCAGCAGTTACGGTAGAACTGAGCAGTACTTC.

CDR3 protein: CASSLDGDTEAFF. Here the CDR3 DNA reads TGCGCCAGCAGCTTGGACGGGGACACTGAAGCTTTCTTT. The chain is built from TRBV5-1 and TRBJ1-1; D uncertain. The length of the CDR3 is 13 residues. CDR1 SGHRS and CDR2 YFSETQ come from the germline V gene. V was cut by 0 bases and J by 3 bases, with 6 bases left in between.

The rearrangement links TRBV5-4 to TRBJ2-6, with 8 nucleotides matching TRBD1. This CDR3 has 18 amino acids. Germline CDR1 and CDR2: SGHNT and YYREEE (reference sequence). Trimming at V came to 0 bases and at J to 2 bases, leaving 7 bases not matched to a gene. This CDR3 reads CASSLGGTGLPGANVLTF. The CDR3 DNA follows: TGTGCCAGCAGCTTGGGCGGGACAGGTCTTCCTGGGGCCAACGTCCTGACTTTC. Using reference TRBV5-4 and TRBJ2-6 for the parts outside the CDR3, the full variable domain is ETGVTQSPTHLIKTRGQQVTLRCSSQSGHNTVSWYQQALGQGPQFIFQYYREEENGRGNFPPRFSGLQFPNYSSELNVNALELDDSALYLCASSLGGTGLPGANVLTFGAGSRLTVL.

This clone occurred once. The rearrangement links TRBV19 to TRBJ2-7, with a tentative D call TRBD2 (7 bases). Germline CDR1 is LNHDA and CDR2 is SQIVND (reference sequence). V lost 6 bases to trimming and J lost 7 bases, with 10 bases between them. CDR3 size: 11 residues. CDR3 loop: CASSGGREQYF. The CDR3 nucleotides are TGTGCCAGTAGCGGGGGGCGGGAGCAGTACTTC.

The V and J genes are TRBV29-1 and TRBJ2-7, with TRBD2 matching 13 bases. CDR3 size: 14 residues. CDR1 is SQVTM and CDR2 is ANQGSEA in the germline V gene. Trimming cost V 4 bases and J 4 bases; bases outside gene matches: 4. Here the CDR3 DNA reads TGCAGCGTTGTGCGGACTAGCGGGGGATACGAGCAGTACTTC. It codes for CSVVRTSGGYEQYF.

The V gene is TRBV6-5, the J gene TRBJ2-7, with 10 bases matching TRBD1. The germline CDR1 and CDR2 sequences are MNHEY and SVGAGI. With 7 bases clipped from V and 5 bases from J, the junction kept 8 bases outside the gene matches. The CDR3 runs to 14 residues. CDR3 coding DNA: TGTGCCAGCATCAGCCGGGACAGGGGAGACGAGCAGTACTTC. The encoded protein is CASISRDRGDEQYF.